These 29 T cell receptor delta chains came from one sample sequenced in a study of γδ T cells in repeated Plasmodium falciparum infection. Bulk repertoires came from Vgamma9/Vdelta2+ or Vdelta2-negative gammadelta T cells flow-sorted from PBMC. TCRdb reran clone calling via CATT on the multiplex PCR reads. This repertoire shows some 50,000 delta-chain clones, roughly 1.5% found once; its top ten account for roughly 8.6%. The sample comprised gamma-delta T cells from blood. The receptors were gathered from a pool of human donors (malaria-infected and uninfected, not separated).

This clone was counted between two and nine times. The likely explanation is a read error, given a far larger clone one base away. Within the sample, other DNA sequences also encode this same CDR3. The chain joins TRAV29/DV5 to TRDJ1; 7 nucleotides agree with TRDD3. The CDR3 loop spans 15 amino acids. Germline V CDR1 and CDR2: NSMFDY, ISSIKDK. The CDR3 DNA sequence: TGCGCGGGGGGGTACTGGGGACCTCACACCGATAAACTCATCTTT. Residues: CAGGYWGPHTDKLIF.

On this clone: Translating this DNA gives a protein that differs at residue 12 from the TCRdb one, which belongs to a much larger clone; a read error is likely, and the protein shown is this translation. J is TRDJ1 and V is TRDV1; D is unclear. The J gene is not listed in TCRdb, so it was assigned here from a DNA match to germline. V lost 0 bases and J 3 bases, leaving 23 bases between the germline ends. Germline CDR1 is TSWWSYY and CDR2 is QGS. This CDR3 is 19 amino acids long. CDR3 in DNA: TGTGCTCTTGGGGAACTAGTTGGTATTGGGCGGAACCAAGCCGATAAACTCATCTTT. Its translation is CALGELVGIGRNQADKLIF.

This clone was counted at least ten times. The TCRdb protein, from a much larger clone, departs from this DNA's translation at residue 12, likely by read error; the protein shown derives from the DNA. The chain uses TRDV1 and TRDJ1; TRDD3 matches at 8 bases. The J gene, left out of TCRdb, was set here by checking the DNA against germline. CDR1 and CDR2 (germline): TSWWSYY, QGS. The length of the CDR3 is 18 residues. V shed 4 bases and J 0 bases; nucleotides not matched to a gene: 13. Here the CDR3 reads CALGALPLLGVDTDKLIF. The DNA for the CDR3 is TGTGCTCTTGGGGCTCTTCCTTTACTGGGGGTCGACACCGATAAACTCATCTTT.

This clone was seen a few times. The protein given by TCRdb reflects a much larger clone and differs at residue 7 from this DNA's translation, likely from a read error; the protein shown is the DNA's translation. This sequence joins TRDV1 and TRDJ1; TRDD3 agrees at 7 bases. There are 16 residues in the CDR3. V lost 7 bases, J lost 0 bases, and 11 bases stayed unmatched. In germline, CDR1 is TSWWSYY, CDR2 QGS. In DNA, the CDR3 is TGTGCTCTTGATACTGGGGAACACAGACACACCGATAAACTCATCTTT. Residues: CALDTGEHRHTDKLIF.

The chain combines TRDV1 with TRDJ1; possibly TRDD3 for D (10 bases). The J gene was not available in TCRdb and was assigned here by matching the DNA to germline segments. The CDR3 contains 28 residues. Looked up from germline, CDR1 is TSWWSYY and CDR2 is QGS. V was shortened by 4 bases and J by 0 bases, with 51 bases between the two germline ends. The CDR3 is CALGAPTAFLLIRTGGFPPTPHTDKLIF. Written as DNA, the CDR3 is TGTGCTCTTGGGGCCCCTACCGCCTTCCTACTCATCCGCACTGGGGGATTTCCACCCACCCCCCACACCGATAAACTCATCTTT.

This clone was picked up many times. A far larger clone is only one base removed, so a read error is likely. The sample carries other DNA sequences with the same CDR3. The rearrangement uses TRDV2 and TRDJ1, with 12 positions matching TRDD3. The CDR3 runs 19 residues. CDR1 and CDR2 (germline): GEAIGNYY, EKD. CDR3 loop: CACDTLPPGGYGSTDKLIF. DNA of the CDR3: TGTGCCTGTGACACCCTGCCTCCTGGGGGATACGGAAGCACCGATAAGCTCATCTTT.

This clone has a handful of counts. TCRdb's listed protein matches a much larger clone and diverges from this DNA's translation at residue 5, likely through a read error; the protein shown comes from the DNA. The rearrangement uses TRDV1 and TRDJ1; a weak D match, TRDD3 (6 bases). Since TCRdb gives no J gene, matching the DNA to germline was used here to assign it. The germline V gene has CDR1 TSWWSYY and CDR2 QGS. V lost 4 bases and J 0 bases, leaving 18 bases between the germline ends. The CDR3 runs to 17 residues. The CDR3 coding sequence is TGTGCTCTTGGGGGACTGGCTTGGATACCGTACACCGATAAACTCATCTTT. Translating it yields CALGGLAWIPYTDKLIF.

This clone came up a few times. TCRdb shows a much larger clone's protein in place of this DNA's translation, and the two differ at residue 20, likely through a read error; the protein shown is translated from the DNA. The J gene is TRDJ1, the V gene TRDV3; D is perhaps TRDD2 (5 bases). CDR1 TVYSNPD and CDR2 GDNSRS come from the germline V gene (reference sequence). This CDR3 contains 21 residues. The CDR3 here is CAANKPPPSSTGQGYTDKLTF. Written as DNA, the CDR3 is TGTGCCGCTAATAAACCTCCCCCTTCATCTACCGGCCAGGGGTACACCGATAAACTCACCTTT.

There are many counts of this clone. The CDR3 region is CALGEVLLSLRGSLKLIF. Written as DNA, the CDR3 is TGTGCTCTTGGGGAAGTCCTCCTATCGCTTCGGGGGTCCCTTAAACTCATCTTT. The chain joins TRDV1 to TRDJ1; possibly TRDD2 or TRDD3 for D (5 bases each). The CDR3 runs to 18 residues. The germline V and J ends were trimmed by 2 bases and 7 bases, with 26 bases remaining between them. Germline lookup yields CDR1 TSWWSYY and CDR2 QGS.

This clone was recorded a few times. It differs at one base from a far larger clone, so likely a read error. This same CDR3 is encoded by further DNA sequences in the sample. The CDR3: CALGEKTAPGMYWGILSDKLIF. CDR3 nucleotides: TGTGCTCTTGGGGAAAAAACGGCCCCCGGGATGTACTGGGGGATACTTTCGGATAAACTCATCTTT. This chain connects TRDV1 to TRDJ1; 12 bases line up with TRDD3. Germline matching of the DNA provided the J gene here, since TCRdb leaves it blank. Trimming took 2 bases from V and 5 from J; bases not matched to a gene: 24. In germline, CDR1 is TSWWSYY, CDR2 QGS. The CDR3 contains 22 residues.

This clone was counted at least ten times. TCRdb pairs this DNA with a much larger clone's protein that differs at residue 3, likely a read error; the protein shown was translated from the DNA. The chain recombines TRDV1 with TRDJ2, with D possibly being TRDD3 (6 bases). Here the J gene was assigned by germline matching of the DNA, as TCRdb has none. The germline gives CDR1 TSWWSYY, CDR2 QGS. This CDR3 has 17 residues. DNA of the CDR3: TGTGCTATTGGGCCTGGGCTGGGGCCCAGTAGGGAGGCCCAACTCTTCTTT. It encodes CAIGPGLGPSREAQLFF.

This clone showed up just a few times. The protein recorded in TCRdb matches a much larger clone and deviates from this DNA's translation at residue 11, suggesting a read error; the protein here is obtained by translating the DNA. The gene calls are TRDV1 and TRDJ1, with a tentative D call TRDD3 (5 bases). Because TCRdb records no J gene, it was assigned here through a match of the DNA to germline. Germline loops: CDR1 TSWWSYY, CDR2 QGS. The CDR3 extends over 17 amino acids. The V and J ends lost 1 base and 2 bases respectively, with 17 bases between them. CDR3 amino acids: CALGERSPYWTTDKLIF. Written as DNA, the CDR3 is TGTGCTCTTGGGGAACGTTCCCCGTACTGGACTACCGATAAACTCATCTTT.

The table lists this clone with many counts. The chain joins TRDV1 to TRDJ1; D is perhaps TRDD3 (5 bases). Germline CDR1 TSWWSYY, CDR2 QGS. V lost 1 base to trimming and J lost 3 bases, with 12 bases between them. This CDR3 is 15 amino acids long. The CDR3 spells CALGEQGSEADKLIF. DNA for the CDR3: TGTGCTCTTGGGGAACAGGGGAGTGAGGCCGATAAACTCATCTTT.

Notes on this clone: The protein held in TCRdb is that of a much larger clone and does not match this DNA's translation at residue 11, likely because of a read error; the protein shown is translated from the DNA. The V gene is TRDV1, the J gene TRDJ1, with D uncertain. TCRdb lists no J gene, so it was determined here by aligning the DNA to germline. The V gene lost 2 bases and the J gene lost 1 base, with 23 bases spanning the gap. CDR3 size: 19 residues. The germline V gene has CDR1 TSWWSYY and CDR2 QGS. DNA of the CDR3: TGTGCTCTTGGGGAAATAAGGTACGCGTCTTGGGCGGGCACCGATAAACTCATCTTT. Its protein is CALGEIRYASWAGTDKLIF.

Note on this clone: This DNA translates differently at residue 5 from the TCRdb protein, which is that of a much larger clone; a read error is likely, and the protein shown is the DNA's own translation. The chain is built from TRDV2 and TRDJ1; 12 bases match TRDD3. The J gene was not available in TCRdb and was assigned here by matching the DNA to germline segments. The trim removed 3 bases at V and 2 bases at J, leaving 15 bases unmatched. The CDR3 runs 19 residues. Germline CDR1 reads GEAIGNYY; CDR2 reads EKD. The CDR3 region is CACDALQLGDTRGTDKLIF. Here the CDR3 DNA reads TGTGCCTGTGACGCCCTCCAACTGGGGGATACCCGTGGAACCGATAAACTCATCTTT.

As to this clone: Translating this DNA gives a protein that differs at residue 3 from the TCRdb one, which belongs to a much larger clone; a read error is likely, and the protein shown is this translation. The chain carries TRDV1 and TRDJ1; D is perhaps TRDD3 (10 bases). The CDR3 is 25 amino acids. Germline CDR1 is TSWWSYY and CDR2 is QGS. The CDR3 DNA reads TGTGCTATTGGGGAACCAGGCCTTCCTACGAGGTTCTGGGGGATAGGCGGCGGGGTCACCGATAAACTCATCTTT. Translated, it gives CAIGEPGLPTRFWGIGGGVTDKLIF.

This clone was counted a few times. TCRdb's entry gives the protein of a much larger clone, which mismatches this DNA's translation at residue 14, likely from a read error; the protein reported here is translated from the DNA. V usage is TRDV1 and J usage is TRDJ3; 8 bases map to TRDD3. In the absence of a J gene in TCRdb, the DNA was matched to germline to assign it here. Germline V gene sequence: CDR1 TSWWSYY, CDR2 QGS. CDR3 length equals 26 residues. With V trimmed by 1 base and J by 0 bases, 26 bases remained unmatched. Here the CDR3 DNA reads TGTGCTCTTGGGGAACGGTCCGGGCCTACGGCCTGGGGGACAAGGCCGAGCTCCTGGGACACCCGACAGATGTTTTTC. It encodes CALGERSGPTAWGTRPSSWDTRQMFF.

This clone was found a few times. The protein TCRdb lists belongs to a much larger clone and differs from this DNA's translation at residue 15, which points to a read error; the protein shown is made from the DNA. The rearrangement uses TRDV1 and TRDJ1; 9 bases match TRDD3. Germline CDR1 is TSWWSYY and CDR2 is QGS. The CDR3 loop spans 27 amino acids. The V and J ends lost 0 bases and 3 bases, in that order; junction bases with no gene match: 38. The CDR3 protein is CALGELGPYFPPKTNYWGDTSSDKLIF. The CDR3 DNA sequence: TGTGCTCTTGGGGAACTGGGACCCTACTTTCCCCCGAAAACCAACTACTGGGGGGATACTAGTTCCGATAAACTCATCTTT.

This clone showed up just a few times. TCRdb has a much larger clone's protein, which differs at residue 18 from the translation of this DNA, likely because of a read error; what is shown is the protein translated from the DNA. The chain is built from TRDV1 and TRDJ1; 9 bases map to TRDD3. Here the J gene came from matching the DNA to germline, since TCRdb omits it. CDR3 length equals 21 residues. Germline CDR1 TSWWSYY, CDR2 QGS. This chain's CDR3 is CALGEPEPRVLGEFYTDRLIF. The CDR3 DNA sequence: TGTGCTCTTGGGGAACCGGAACCCCGCGTACTGGGGGAATTTTACACCGATAGACTCATCTTT.

This clone has a count of ten or more. TCRdb lists the protein of a much larger clone for this DNA, which differs at residue 3, so this is likely a read error; the protein given here is translated from the DNA itself. This sequence joins TRDV1 and TRDJ1, with 10 bases lining up with TRDD3. Matching the DNA to germline supplied the J gene, which TCRdb does not give. The germline CDR1 and CDR2 sequences are TSWWSYY and QGS. CDR3 length: 17 residues. V was clipped by 10 bases and J by 3 bases; unmatched bases: 17. CDR3 sequence: CAPATLLRGIRSDKLIF. CDR3 coding DNA: TGTGCTCCTGCGACTCTCCTACGGGGGATACGATCCGATAAACTCATCTTT.

As regards this clone: This is likely an artifact of a read error, given a far larger clone one base away. The same CDR3 arises from other DNA sequences in this sample as well. The chain combines TRDV1 with TRDJ2, with D hard to call. Because TCRdb records no J gene, it was assigned here through a match of the DNA to germline. The CDR3 is 16 residues long. The V and J ends lost 4 bases and 2 bases respectively, with 14 bases between them. The germline gives CDR1 TSWWSYY, CDR2 QGS. CDR3 protein: CALGGPFWALTAQLFF. DNA of the CDR3: TGTGCTCTTGGGGGCCCTTTTTGGGCCTTGACAGCACAACTCTTCTTT.

This clone occurred a few times. A far larger clone lies a single base away; this is likely a read error. Distinct nucleotide sequences in the sample also encode this CDR3. V gene TRDV1 combines with J gene TRDJ1; tentative D call: TRDD3 (5 bases). TCRdb supplies no J gene; here it was assigned by aligning the nucleotide sequence to germline. CDR1 is TSWWSYY, CDR2 QGS, per germline. The CDR3 is 17 residues long. The CDR3 here is CALGDFPSSWETDKLIF. DNA for the CDR3: TGTGCCCTTGGAGATTTCCCGTCCTCCTGGGAAACCGATAAACTCATCTTT.

The chain links TRDV1 to TRDJ1, with D perhaps given as TRDD2 or TRDD3 (6 bases each). The J gene, not given by TCRdb, was assigned here from a germline match of the nucleotide sequence. The V gene lost 8 bases and the J gene lost 0 bases, with 28 bases spanning the gap. Germline V lookup: CDR1 TSWWSYY, CDR2 QGS. CDR3 size: 19 residues. The CDR3 sequence is CALSKTILPDWEYTDKLIF. The CDR3 nucleotides are TGTGCTCTTAGTAAGACGATTCTTCCTGACTGGGAGTACACCGATAAACTCATCTTT.

This chain uses TRDV2 with TRDJ1; 10 positions agree with TRDD3. Here the J gene came from matching the DNA to germline, since TCRdb omits it. J gave up 4 bases and V 1 base, and 8 bases lay outside the gene matches. Germline loops: CDR1 GEAIGNYY, CDR2 EKD. This CDR3 has 16 residues. The CDR3 region is CACDTLGDPILDKLIF. In DNA form, the CDR3 reads TGTGCCTGTGACACACTGGGGGATCCTATCCTCGATAAACTCATCTTT.

The table lists this clone with a few counts. The translation of this DNA and the TCRdb protein of a much larger clone differ at residue 14, probably owing to a read error; the protein shown here is translated from the DNA. V gene TRDV2 combines with J gene TRDJ2, with TRDD3 matching 11 bases. Germline matching of the DNA provided the J gene here, since TCRdb leaves it blank. From germline, CDR1 is GEAIGNYY and CDR2 EKD. This CDR3 is built from 17 residues. The CDR3, as DNA: TGTGCCTGTGACGTCGACTGGGGGATAAGGTTGACAGCACGACTCTTCTTT. It yields the protein CACDVDWGIRLTARLFF.

Comments on this clone: TCRdb records a much larger clone's protein for this DNA, with a difference at residue 8 that likely arises from a read error; the protein given is the translation of the DNA. The gene calls are TRDV3 and TRDJ1; D remains ambiguous. Germline values: CDR1 TVYSNPD, CDR2 GDNSRS (reference sequence). V gave up 2 bases and J gave up 4 bases, with 26 bases separating them. The CDR3 contains 17 residues. Written as DNA, the CDR3 is TGTGCCTTTCCTGGCCTATACCTCCCTGTACATGGCGATAAACTCATCTTT. This gives the protein CAFPGLYLPVHGDKLIF.

This clone has just a few counts. TCRdb pairs this DNA with a much larger clone's protein that differs at residues 4 and 10, likely a read error; the protein shown was translated from the DNA. This chain uses TRDV1 with TRDJ1, with 8 bases fitting TRDD3. The junction had 12 bases not matched to a gene; V was cut back by 7 bases and J by 2 bases. In germline, CDR1 is TSWWSYY, CDR2 QGS. The CDR3 length is 16 residues. The CDR3 sequence: CALEELNWGVTDKLIF. The CDR3, as DNA: TGTGCTCTTGAGGAGCTCAACTGGGGGGTAACCGATAAACTCATCTTT.

This clone came up a few times. The protein TCRdb lists belongs to a much larger clone and differs from this DNA's translation at residue 14, which points to a read error; the protein shown is made from the DNA. The V gene is TRDV1, the J gene TRDJ1; 12 nucleotides agree with TRDD3. The germline gives CDR1 TSWWSYY, CDR2 QGS. There are 18 residues in the CDR3. With V trimmed by 2 bases and J by 7 bases, 14 bases remained unmatched. The chain's CDR3 is CALGETQELLGDTRKLIF. CDR3 bases: TGTGCTCTTGGGGAAACGCAGGAACTACTGGGGGATACCCGTAAACTCATCTTT.

With regard to this clone: A far larger clone differs by one base, so this is likely a read error. At the DNA level, this CDR3 is encoded by other sequences in the same sample as well. The CDR3 loop is CALGELIPQKEGKLIF. Here the CDR3 DNA reads TGTGCTCTTGGGGAACTTATCCCCCAAAAGGAGGGTAAGCTCATCTTT. The chain employs TRDV1 and TRDJ1, with D uncertain. CDR3 length: 16 amino acids. Trimming removed 0 bases from V and 11 bases from J, with 22 bases in between. Germline loops: CDR1 TSWWSYY, CDR2 QGS.